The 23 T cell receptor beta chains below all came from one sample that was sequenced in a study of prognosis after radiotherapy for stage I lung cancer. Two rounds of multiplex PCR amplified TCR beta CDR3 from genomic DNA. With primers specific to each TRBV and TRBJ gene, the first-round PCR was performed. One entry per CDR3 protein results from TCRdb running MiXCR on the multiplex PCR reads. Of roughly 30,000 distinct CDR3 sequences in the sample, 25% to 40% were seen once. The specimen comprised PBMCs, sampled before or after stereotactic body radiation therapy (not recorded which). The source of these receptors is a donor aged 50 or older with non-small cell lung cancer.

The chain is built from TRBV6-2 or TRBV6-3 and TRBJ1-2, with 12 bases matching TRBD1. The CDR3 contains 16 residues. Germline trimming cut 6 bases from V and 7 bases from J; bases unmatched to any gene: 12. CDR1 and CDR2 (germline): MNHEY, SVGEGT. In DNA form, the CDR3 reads TGTGCCAGCAGCAGAACCCTGGGACAGGGGGCGCGTGGCTACACCTTC. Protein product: CASSRTLGQGARGYTF.

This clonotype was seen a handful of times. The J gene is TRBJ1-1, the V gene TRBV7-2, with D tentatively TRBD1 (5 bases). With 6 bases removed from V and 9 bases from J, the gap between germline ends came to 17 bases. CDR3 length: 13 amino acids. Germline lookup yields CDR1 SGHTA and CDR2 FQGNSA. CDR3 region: CASRPTGEGKAFF. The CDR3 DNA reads TGTGCCAGCAGACCGACGGGGGAGGGGAAAGCTTTCTTT.

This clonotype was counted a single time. CDR3: CASSLAPMNTEAFF. CDR3 nucleotides: TGTGCCAGCAGCTTGGCTCCTATGAACACTGAAGCTTTCTTT. This rearrangement joins TRBV5-6 to TRBJ1-1; D is ambiguous. The CDR3 has 14 residues. Germline CDR1 is SGHDT and CDR2 is YYEEEE. V was shortened by 0 bases and J by 0 bases, with 6 bases between the two germline ends.

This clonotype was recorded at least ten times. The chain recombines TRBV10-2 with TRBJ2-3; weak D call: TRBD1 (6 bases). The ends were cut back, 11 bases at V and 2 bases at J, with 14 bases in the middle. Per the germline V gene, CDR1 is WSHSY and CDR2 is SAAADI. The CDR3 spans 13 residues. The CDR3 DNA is TGCGCCGCGAAGGACAGACTCACAGATACGCAGTATTTT. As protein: CAAKDRLTDTQYF.

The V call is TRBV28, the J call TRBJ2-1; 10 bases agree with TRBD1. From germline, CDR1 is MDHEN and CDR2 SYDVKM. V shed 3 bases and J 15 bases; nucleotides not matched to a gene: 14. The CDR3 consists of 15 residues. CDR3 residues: CASSFRDRGNNERFF. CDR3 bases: TGTGCCAGCAGTTTCCGGGACAGGGGAAACAATGAGAGGTTCTTC.

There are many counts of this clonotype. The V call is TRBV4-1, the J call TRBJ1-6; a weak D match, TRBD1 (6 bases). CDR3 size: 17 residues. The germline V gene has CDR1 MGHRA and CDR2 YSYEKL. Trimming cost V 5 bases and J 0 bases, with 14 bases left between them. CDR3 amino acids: CASSLTRGYSYNSPLHF. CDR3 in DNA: TGCGCCAGCAGCTTAACGAGGGGGTACTCCTATAATTCACCCCTCCACTTT.

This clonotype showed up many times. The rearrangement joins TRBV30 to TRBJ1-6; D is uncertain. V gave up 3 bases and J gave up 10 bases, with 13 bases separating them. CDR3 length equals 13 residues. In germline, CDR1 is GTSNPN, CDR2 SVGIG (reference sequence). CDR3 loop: CAWREGADSPLHF. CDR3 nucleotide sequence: TGTGCCTGGAGAGAGGGAGCGGACTCACCCCTCCACTTT.

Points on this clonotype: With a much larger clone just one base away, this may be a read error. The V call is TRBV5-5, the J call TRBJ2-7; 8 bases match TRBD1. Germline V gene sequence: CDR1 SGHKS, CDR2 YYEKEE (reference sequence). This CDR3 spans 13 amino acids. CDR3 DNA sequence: TGTGCCAGCAGCCCACAGGGGGAGTACGATCAGTACTTC. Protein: CASSPQGEYDQYF.

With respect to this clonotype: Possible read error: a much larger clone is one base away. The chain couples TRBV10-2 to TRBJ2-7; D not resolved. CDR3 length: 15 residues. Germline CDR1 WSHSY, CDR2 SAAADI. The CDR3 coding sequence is TGTGCCATCAGTGGTGAACGGATGACCAGTGGCGAGCAGTACTTC. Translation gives CAISGERMTSGEQYF.

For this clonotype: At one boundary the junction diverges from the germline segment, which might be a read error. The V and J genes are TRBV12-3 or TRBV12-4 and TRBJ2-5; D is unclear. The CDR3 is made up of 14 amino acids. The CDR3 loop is CASSLGTVQETQYF. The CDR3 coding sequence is TGTGCCAGCAGTTTAGGGACGGTACAAGAGACGCAGTACTTC.

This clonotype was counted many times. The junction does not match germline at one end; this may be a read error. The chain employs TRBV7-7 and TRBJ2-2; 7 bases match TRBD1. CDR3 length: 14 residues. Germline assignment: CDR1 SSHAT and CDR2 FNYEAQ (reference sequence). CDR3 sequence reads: CASSPDRVTGELFF. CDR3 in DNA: TGTGCTAGCAGCCCAGACAGGGTCACCGGGGAGCTGTTTTTT.

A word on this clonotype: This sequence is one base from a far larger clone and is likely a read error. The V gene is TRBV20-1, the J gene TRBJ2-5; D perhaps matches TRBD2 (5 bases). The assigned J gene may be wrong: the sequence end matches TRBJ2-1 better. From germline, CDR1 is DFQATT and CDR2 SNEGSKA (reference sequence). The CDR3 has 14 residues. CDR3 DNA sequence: TGCAGTGCTACCTCCGGGGATGATATGGATGAGCAGTTCTTC. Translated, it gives CSATSGDDMDEQFF.

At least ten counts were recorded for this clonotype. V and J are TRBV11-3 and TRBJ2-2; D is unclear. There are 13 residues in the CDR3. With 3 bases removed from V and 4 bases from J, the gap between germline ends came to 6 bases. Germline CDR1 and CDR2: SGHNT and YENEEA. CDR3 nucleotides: TGTGCCAGCAGCTTTAGTATCACCGGGGAGCTGTTTTTT. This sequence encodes CASSFSITGELFF.

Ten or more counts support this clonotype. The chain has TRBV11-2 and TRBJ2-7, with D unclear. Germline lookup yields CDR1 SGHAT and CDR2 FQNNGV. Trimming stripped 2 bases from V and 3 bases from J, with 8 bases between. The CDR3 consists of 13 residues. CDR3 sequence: CASSLSRNYEQYF. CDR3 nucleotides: TGTGCCAGCAGCTTATCACGGAACTACGAGCAGTACTTC.

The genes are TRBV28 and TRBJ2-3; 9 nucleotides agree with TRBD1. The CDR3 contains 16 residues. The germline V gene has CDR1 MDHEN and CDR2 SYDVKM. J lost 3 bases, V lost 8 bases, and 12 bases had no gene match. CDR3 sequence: CASGYRGLPGTDTQYF. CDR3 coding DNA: TGTGCCAGCGGTTACAGGGGGCTACCTGGAACAGATACGCAGTATTTT.

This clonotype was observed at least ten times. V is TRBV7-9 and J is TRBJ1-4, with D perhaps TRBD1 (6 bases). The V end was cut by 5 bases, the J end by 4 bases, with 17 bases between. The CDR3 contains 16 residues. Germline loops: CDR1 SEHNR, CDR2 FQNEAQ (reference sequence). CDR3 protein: CASSTTKQGHNEKLFF. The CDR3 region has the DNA TGTGCCAGCAGCACCACGAAACAGGGTCATAATGAAAAACTGTTTTTT.

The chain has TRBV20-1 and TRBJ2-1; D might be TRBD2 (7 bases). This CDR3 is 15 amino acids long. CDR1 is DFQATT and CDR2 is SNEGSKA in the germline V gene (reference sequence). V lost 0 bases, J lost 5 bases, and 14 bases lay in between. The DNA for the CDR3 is TGCAGTGCTAGAGATCGAAGGGGGGGGGACAATGAGCAGTTCTTC. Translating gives CSARDRRGGDNEQFF.

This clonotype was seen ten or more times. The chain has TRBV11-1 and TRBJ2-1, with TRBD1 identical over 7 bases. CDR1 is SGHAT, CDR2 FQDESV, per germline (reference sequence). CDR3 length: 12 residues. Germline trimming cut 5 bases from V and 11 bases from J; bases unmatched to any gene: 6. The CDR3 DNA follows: TGTGCCAGCAGCCCAGACAGGGAACAGCAGTTCTTC. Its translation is CASSPDREQQFF.

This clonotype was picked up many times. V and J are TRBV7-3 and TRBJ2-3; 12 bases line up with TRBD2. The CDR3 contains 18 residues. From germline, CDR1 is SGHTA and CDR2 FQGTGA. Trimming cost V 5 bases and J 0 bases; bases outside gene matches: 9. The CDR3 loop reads CASSPRRLAGGSTDTQYF. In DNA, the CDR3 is TGTGCCAGCAGCCCACGAAGGCTAGCGGGGGGGAGCACAGATACGCAGTATTTT.

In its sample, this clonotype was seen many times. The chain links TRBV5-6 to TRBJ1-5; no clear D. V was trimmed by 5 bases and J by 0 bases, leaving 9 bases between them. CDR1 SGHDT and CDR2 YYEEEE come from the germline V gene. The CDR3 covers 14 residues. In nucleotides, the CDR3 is TGTGCCAGCAGTGCAGGCGATAGCAATCAGCCCCAGCATTTT. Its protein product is CASSAGDSNQPQHF.

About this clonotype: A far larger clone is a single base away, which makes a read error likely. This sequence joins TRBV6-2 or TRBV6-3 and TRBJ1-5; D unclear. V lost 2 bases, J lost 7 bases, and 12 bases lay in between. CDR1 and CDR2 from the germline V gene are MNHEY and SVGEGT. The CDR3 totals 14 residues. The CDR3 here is CASSYPQVGQPQHF. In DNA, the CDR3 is TGTGCCAGCAGTTACCCGCAGGTAGGCCAGCCCCAGCATTTT.

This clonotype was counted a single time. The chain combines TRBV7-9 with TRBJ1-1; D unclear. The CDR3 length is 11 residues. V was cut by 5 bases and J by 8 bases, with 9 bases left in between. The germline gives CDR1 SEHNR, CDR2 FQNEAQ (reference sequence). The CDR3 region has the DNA TGTGCCAGCAGCCCGGGCCTCGAAGCTTTCTTT. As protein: CASSPGLEAFF.

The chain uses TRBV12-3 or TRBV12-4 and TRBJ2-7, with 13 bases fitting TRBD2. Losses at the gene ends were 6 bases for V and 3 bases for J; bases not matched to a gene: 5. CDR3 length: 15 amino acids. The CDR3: CASRGTSGNNYEQYF. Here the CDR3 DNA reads TGTGCCAGCAGGGGGACTAGCGGGAATAACTACGAGCAGTACTTC.